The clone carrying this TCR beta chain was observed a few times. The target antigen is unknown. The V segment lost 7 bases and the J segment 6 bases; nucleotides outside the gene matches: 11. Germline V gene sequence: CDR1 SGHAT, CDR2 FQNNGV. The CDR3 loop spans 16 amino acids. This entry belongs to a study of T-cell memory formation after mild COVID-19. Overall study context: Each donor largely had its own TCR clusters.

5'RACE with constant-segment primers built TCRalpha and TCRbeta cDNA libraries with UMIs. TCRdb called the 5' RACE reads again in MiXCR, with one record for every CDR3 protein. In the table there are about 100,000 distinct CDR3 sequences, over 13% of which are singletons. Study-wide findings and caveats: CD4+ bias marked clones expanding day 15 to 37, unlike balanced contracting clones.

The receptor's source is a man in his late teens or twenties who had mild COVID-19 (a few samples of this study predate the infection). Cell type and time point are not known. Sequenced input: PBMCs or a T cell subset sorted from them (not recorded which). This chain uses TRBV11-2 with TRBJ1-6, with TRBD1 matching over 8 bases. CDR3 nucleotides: TGTGCCAGCACCTGGGAGGGGACAGGAATTAATTCACCCCTCCACTTT. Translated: CASTWEGTGINSPLHF.